This entry concerns a single T cell receptor beta chain. Its antigen is currently not known. Base quality data are lacking; no much larger clone is found one base away. These data belong to a study of siplizumab effects on memory and regulatory T cells (dated by TCRdb to between 2019 and 2020). In terms of the full investigation: The study looked at the effect of siplizumab, an anti-CD2 antibody, on alloreactive T-cell subsets in allogeneic mixed lymphocyte reactions made from human PBMCs. Results the study describes overall, beyond this receptor: The cumulative frequency of alloreactive sequences traceable to unstimulated CD4+ memory T cells was significantly reduced by siplizumab. Compared with memory T cells, unstimulated naive T cells appeared more diverse, and naive cells seemed to make a substantial contribution to the alloresponse. The suppressive function of proliferating Tregs from siplizumab cultures was not functionally confirmed. Because sequences below about 10^-5 frequency were poorly captured, only a minor fraction of alloreactive clones could be mapped to unstimulated subsets. Among mappable alloreactive CD4+ clones, an average Treg-derived fraction of roughly 71% was observed with siplizumab, compared with 25% to 30% in control reactions. A naive or memory phenotype could not be assigned to roughly 75-95% of proliferating CD4+ or CD8+ clones.

Inclusive of the bounding cysteine and phenylalanine, the CDR3 is 12 residues long. Just the 36-base CDR3 DNA is kept, in frame starting at base 1. V loses 2 bases of germline sequence and J loses 5 bases, and the interval between the two ends is 3 bases. Based on the germline V gene, the CDR1 and CDR2 sequences are MDHEN and SYDVKM. Libraries were constructed by the immunoSEQ multiplex PCR assay. Roughly 100,000 TCR templates per sample were assayed on the deep sequencing platform. Genomic DNA extracted from sorted T cells was used for TCRbeta CDR3 sequencing. From the authors' description of their analysis: The R programming language was used for clonal analysis of TCRbeta CDR3 data. Comparing unstimulated samples against CFSE-low samples taken after the reaction was how alloreactive CD4+ and CD8+ clones were defined. Alloreactive CD4+ clones were assigned to regulatory or non-regulatory origin by matching sequences to sorted unstimulated Treg and non-Treg repertoires. In TCRdb, the immuneACCESS table is reduced to in-frame sequences with V and J assigned. These tables do not hold every clone; where another copy was compared, an unresolved V gene accounts for under half, and the others remain unexplained. V and J calls and clone size are copied from that table; D and trimming were computed from the DNA. For this sample the table gives 80,000 to 130,000 clones, of which about 90% were detected only once. The top ten clones comprise around 0.73% of the sample.

Sorted unstimulated T cells and proliferating T cells recovered from mixed lymphocyte reactions were subjected to TCRbeta CDR3 sequencing. Fresh whole blood from fewer than twelve HLA-typed healthy donors was used to isolate PBMCs. To map where alloreactive clones came from, CD4+ regulatory T cells in the unstimulated state were FACS-sorted. The chain is assembled from TRBV28 and TRBJ2-2, with the D gene not clear enough to name. Sequenced: Tregs sorted from blood. The receptor's source is a human donor in good health. The CDR3 protein sequence reads: CASSLMTGELFF. The DNA is as follows: TGTGCCAGCAGTTTAATGACCGGGGAGCTGTTTTTT.